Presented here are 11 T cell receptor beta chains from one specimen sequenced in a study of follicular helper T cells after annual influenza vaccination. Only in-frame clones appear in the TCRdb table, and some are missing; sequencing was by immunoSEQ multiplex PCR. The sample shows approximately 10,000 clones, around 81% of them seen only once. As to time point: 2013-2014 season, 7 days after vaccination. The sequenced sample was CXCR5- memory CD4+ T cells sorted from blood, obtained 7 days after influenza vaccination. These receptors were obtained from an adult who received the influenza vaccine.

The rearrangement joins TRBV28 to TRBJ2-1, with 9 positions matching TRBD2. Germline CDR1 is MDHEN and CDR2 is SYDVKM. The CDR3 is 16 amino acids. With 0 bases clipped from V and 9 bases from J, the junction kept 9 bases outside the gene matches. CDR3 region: CASSLWGDSGSGEQFF. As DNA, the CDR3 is TGTGCCAGCAGTTTATGGGGGGATAGCGGGAGTGGTGAGCAGTTCTTC.

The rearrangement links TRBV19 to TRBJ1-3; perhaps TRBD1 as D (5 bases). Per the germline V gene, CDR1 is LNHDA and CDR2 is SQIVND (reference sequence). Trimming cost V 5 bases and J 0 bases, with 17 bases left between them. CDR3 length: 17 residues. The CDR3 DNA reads TGTGCCAGTAGTCGGCGTGCGGACACTATCTCTGGAAACACCATATATTTT. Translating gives CASSRRADTISGNTIYF.

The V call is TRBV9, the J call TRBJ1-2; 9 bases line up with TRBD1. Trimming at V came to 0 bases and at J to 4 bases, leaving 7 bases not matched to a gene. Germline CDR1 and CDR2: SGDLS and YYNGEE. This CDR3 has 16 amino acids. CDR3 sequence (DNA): TGTGCCAGCAGCGTAGGGGGACAGGGCGGTAGCTATGGCTACACCTTC. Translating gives CASSVGGQGGSYGYTF. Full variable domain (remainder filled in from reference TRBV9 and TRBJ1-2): DSGVTQTPKHLITATGQRVTLRCSPRSGDLSVYWYQQSLDQGLQFLIQYYNGEERAKGNILERFSAQQFPDLHSELNLSSLELGDSALYFCASSVGGQGGSYGYTFGSGTRLTVV.

This chain's CDR3 is CASSRLAGGVETQYF. CDR3 DNA: TGTGCCAGCTCCAGACTAGCGGGAGGAGTAGAGACCCAGTACTTC. The rearrangement links TRBV18 to TRBJ2-5, with 13 bases matching TRBD2. Germline values: CDR1 KGHSH, CDR2 LQKENI. The CDR3 has 15 amino acids. V shed 6 bases, J shed 4 bases, and the junction held 5 bases outside the gene matches.

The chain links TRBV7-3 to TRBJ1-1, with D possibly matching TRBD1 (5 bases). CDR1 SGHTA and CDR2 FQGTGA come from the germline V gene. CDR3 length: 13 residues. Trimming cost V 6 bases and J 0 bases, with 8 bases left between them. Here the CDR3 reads CASSLTVNTEAFF. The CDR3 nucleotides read TGTGCCAGCAGTCTGACAGTGAACACTGAAGCTTTCTTT.

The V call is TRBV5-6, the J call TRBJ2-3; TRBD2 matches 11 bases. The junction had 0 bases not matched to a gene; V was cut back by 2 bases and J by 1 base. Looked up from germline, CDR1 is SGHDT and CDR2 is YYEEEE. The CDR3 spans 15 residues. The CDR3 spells CASSLLAGGTDTQYF. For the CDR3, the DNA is TGTGCCAGCAGCTTACTAGCGGGGGGCACAGATACGCAGTATTTT.

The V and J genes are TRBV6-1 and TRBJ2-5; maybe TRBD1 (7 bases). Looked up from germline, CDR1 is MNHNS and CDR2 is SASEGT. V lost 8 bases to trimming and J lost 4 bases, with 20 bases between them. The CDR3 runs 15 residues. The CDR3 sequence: CASGGTRNRGETQYF. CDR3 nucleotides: TGTGCCAGCGGCGGGACCCGTAACAGGGGAGAGACCCAGTACTTC.

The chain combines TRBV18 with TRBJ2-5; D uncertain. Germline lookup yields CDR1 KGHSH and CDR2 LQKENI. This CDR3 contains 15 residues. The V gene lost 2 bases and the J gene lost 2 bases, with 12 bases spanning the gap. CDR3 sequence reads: CASSPSFRRQETQYF. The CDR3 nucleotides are TGTGCCAGCTCACCATCTTTTCGAAGGCAAGAGACCCAGTACTTC. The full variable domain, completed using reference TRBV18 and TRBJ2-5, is NAGVMQNPRHLVRRRGQEARLRCSPMKGHSHVYWYRQLPEEGLKFMVYLQKENIIDESGMPKERFSAEFPKEGPSILRIQQVVRGDSAAYFCASSPSFRRQETQYFGPGTRLLVL.

CDR3 DNA: TGTGCCAGCAGAACGCGGGAGACCCAGTACTTC. Translation gives CASRTRETQYF. V usage is TRBV6-5 and J usage is TRBJ2-5; no firm D call. The CDR3 length is 11 residues. Per germline, CDR1 MNHEY and CDR2 SVGAGI. The germline V and J ends were trimmed by 6 bases and 5 bases, with 7 bases remaining between them.

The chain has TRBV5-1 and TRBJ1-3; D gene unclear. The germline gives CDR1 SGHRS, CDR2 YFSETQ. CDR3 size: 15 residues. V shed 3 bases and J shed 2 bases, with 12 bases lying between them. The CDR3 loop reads CASSSQGLTGNTIYF. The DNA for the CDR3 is TGCGCCAGCAGCTCCCAAGGGTTAACTGGAAACACCATATATTTT.

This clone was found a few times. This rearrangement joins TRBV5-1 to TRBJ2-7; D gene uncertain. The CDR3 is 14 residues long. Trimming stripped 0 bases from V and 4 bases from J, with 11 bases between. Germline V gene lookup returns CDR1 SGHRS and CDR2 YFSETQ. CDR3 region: CASSLDPAGYEQYF. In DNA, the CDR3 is TGCGCCAGCAGCTTGGATCCAGCAGGTTACGAGCAGTACTTC.